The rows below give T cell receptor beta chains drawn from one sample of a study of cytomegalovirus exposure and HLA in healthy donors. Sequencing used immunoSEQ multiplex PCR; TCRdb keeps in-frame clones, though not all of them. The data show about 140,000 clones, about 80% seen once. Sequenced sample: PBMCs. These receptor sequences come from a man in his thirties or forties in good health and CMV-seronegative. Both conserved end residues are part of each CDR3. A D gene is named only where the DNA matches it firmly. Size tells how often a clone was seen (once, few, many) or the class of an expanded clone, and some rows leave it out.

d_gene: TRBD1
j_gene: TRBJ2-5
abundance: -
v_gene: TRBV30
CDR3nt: TGTGCCTGGAGTGTAGTCGACAGGGGGCGGGTAGCGTTAGAGACCCAGTACTTC
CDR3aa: CAWSVVDRGRVALETQYF

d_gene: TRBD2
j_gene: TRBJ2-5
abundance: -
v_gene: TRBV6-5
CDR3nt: TGTGCCAGCAGTTCTTTGCGGGAGACCCAAGAGACCCAGTACTTC
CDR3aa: CASSSLRETQETQYF

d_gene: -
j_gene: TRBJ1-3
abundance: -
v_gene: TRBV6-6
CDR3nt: TGTGCCAGCAGTACGACGACAGAAGGAAACACCATATATTTT
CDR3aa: CASSTTTEGNTIYF

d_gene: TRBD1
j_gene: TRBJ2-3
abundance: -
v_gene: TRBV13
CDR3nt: TGTGCCAGCAGCTTCAGGACAGGGACCGATACGCAGTATTTT
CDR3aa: CASSFRTGTDTQYF

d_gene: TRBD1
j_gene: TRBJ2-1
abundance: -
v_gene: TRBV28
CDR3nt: TGTGCCAGCAGGTGGACAGGGCGGGATAATGAGCAGTTCTTC
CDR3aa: CASRWTGRDNEQFF

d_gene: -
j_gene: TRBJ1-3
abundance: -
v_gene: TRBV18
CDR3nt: TGTGCCAGCTCACCACCGGTCAGGGGCAGAAACACCATATATTTT
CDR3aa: CASSPPVRGRNTIYF

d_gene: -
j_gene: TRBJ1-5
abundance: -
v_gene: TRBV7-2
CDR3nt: TGTGCCAGCAGCTTAGCGTCGGGGTTCCAACAGCCCCAGCATTTT
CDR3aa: CASSLASGFQQPQHF

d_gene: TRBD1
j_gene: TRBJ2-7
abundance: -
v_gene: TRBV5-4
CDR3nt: TGTGCCAGCAGCTTGGTAGGACAGGGGCCTCTCGAGCAGTACTTC
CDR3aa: CASSLVGQGPLEQYF

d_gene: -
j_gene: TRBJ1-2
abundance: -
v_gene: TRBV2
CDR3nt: TGTGCCAGTCTCGCCACGGGTAACTATGGCTACACCTTC
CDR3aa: CASLATGNYGYTF

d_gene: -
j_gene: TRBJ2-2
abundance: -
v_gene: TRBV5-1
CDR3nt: TGCGCCAGCACCGAGACTTTCAACACCGGGGAGCTGTTTTTT
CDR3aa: CASTETFNTGELFF

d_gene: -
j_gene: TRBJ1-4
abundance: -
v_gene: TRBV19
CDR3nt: TGTGCCAGTAGTGAACTGGACATAGGAGGGGAAAAACTGTTTTTT
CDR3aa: CASSELDIGGEKLFF

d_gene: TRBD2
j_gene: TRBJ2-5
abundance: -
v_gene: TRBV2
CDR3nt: TGTGCCAGGGGGGGACTAGCGGGAGGGTACCAAGAGACCCAGTACTTC
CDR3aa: CARGGLAGGYQETQYF

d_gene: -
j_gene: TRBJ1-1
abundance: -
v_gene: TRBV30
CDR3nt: TGTGCCTGGACTACGAGCGGCGGGACTGAAGCTTTCTTT
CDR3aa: CAWTTSGGTEAFF

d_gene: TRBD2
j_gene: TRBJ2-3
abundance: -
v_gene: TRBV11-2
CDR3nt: TGTGCCAGCAGCCGCGTGGTAGCGGGAGAGGGCGGGACAGATACGCAGTATTTT
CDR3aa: CASSRVVAGEGGTDTQYF

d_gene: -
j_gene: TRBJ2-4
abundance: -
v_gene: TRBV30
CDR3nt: TGTGCCTGGAGTGTAGGGGGGGCCTGCATTCAGTACTTC
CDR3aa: CAWSVGGACIQYF

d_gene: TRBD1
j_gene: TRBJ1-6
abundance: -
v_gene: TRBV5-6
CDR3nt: TGTGCCAGCAGCCACAGGGGGAAGAATTCACCCCTCCACTTT
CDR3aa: CASSHRGKNSPLHF

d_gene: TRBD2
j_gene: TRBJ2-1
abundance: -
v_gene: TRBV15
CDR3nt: TGTGCCACCAGCAGTCCCTTAGGACTAGCGGGGAGCTCCTACAATGAGCAGTTCTTC
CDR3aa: CATSSPLGLAGSSYNEQFF

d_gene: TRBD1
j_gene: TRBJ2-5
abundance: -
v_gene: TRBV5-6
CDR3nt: TGTGCCAGCAGCGTCCGGGACAGGGGCTGGATTCTGTACTTC
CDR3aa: CASSVRDRGWILYF

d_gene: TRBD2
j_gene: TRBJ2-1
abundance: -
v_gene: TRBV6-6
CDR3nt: TGTGCCAGCAGTTACGGCGGGAGAGGGAATGAGCAGTTCTTC
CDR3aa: CASSYGGRGNEQFF

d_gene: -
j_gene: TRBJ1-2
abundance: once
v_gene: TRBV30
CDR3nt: TGTGCCTGGAGTAAGACACCCGAGTGGATCTACACCTTC
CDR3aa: CAWSKTPEWIYTF

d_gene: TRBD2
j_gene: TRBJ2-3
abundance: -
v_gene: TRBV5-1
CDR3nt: TGCGCCAGCAGCTTGGGCGGGGGAGGGACAGATACGCAGTATTTT
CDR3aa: CASSLGGGGTDTQYF

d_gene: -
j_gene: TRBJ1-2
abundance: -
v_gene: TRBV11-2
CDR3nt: TGTGCCAGCCGACAGAACTATGGCTACACCTTC
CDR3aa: CASRQNYGYTF

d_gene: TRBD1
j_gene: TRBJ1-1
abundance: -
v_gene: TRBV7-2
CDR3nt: TGTGCCAGCAGCTCGGGACAGGGGAGGACTGAAGCTTTCTTT
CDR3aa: CASSSGQGRTEAFF

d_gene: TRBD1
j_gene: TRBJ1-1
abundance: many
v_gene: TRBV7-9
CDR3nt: TGTGCCAGCAGCTTAACACAGGGGGCTGAAGCTTTCTTT
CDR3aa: CASSLTQGAEAFF

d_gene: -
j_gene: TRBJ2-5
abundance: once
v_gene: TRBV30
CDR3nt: TGTGCCTGGAGTCCGACAGGATGGCGAGACCAGTACTTC
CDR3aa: CAWSPTGWRDQYF

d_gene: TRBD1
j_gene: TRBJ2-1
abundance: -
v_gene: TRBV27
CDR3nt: TGTGCCAGCAGGACCACAGGGGGCGTCTCCGGTGAGCAGTTCTTC
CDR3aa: CASRTTGGVSGEQFF

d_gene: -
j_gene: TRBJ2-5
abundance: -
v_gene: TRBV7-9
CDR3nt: TGTGCCAGCAGGGGTCGTGGACCAAACCCCGGGGGAGAGACCCAGTACTTC
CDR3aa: CASRGRGPNPGGETQYF

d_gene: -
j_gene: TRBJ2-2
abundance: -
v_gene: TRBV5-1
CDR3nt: TGCGCCAGCAGCTTAGCAGGGGCGGCCGGGGAGCTGTTTTTT
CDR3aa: CASSLAGAAGELFF

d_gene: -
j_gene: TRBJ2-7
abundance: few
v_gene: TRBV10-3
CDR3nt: TGTGCCATCAGTGGGCTTGAGGGTGGTAGGTACGAGCAGTACTTC
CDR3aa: CAISGLEGGRYEQYF

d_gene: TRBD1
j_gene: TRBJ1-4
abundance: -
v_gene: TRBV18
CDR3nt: TGTGCCAGCTCACGAAACTACCCAGGGGGAGAGAATGAAAAACTGTTTTTT
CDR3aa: CASSRNYPGGENEKLFF

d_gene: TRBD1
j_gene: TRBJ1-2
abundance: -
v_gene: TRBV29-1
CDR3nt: TGCAGCGCTGCGGCCTCAGGGGGCTTTAACTATGGCTACACCTTC
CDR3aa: CSAAASGGFNYGYTF

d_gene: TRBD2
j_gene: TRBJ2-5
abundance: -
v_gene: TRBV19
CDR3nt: TGTGCCAGTAGTATTGGGGGGGGAAGAGAGACCCAGTACTTC
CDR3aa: CASSIGGGRETQYF

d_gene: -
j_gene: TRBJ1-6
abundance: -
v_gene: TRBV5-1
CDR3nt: TGCGCCAGCAGCTTGGAAAGCCCCTCTTCACCCCTCCACTTT
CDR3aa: CASSLESPSSPLHF

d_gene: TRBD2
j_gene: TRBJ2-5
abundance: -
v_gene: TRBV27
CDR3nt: TGTGCCAGCAGTCCAGGGACTAGCGGGAGACTAGGGAGGGAGACCCAGTACTTC
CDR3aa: CASSPGTSGRLGRETQYF